The present entry profiles one TCR beta chain with its context. Its antigen is not identified. These data originate in a study of human T cells and chemical hapten exposure. Study-wide background: Per-sample variation in TCR yield stemmed mainly from small pooled library volume differences. General study results and limits: Significantly more large CDR3 similarity clusters arose among expanded TCRs than among controls.

V trimming: 2 bases; J trimming: 5 bases; junction bases outside the gene matches: 5. Germline V lookup: CDR1 WSHSY, CDR2 SAAADI. The CDR3 is 14 residues long. Time point: patch test 2, 6 weeks after DPC sensitization. Noted treatment: therapeutic diphenylcyclopropenone sensitization with weekly scalp DPC. Via MiXCR, TCRdb re-called the RACE reads, giving one row per CDR3 protein. The sample consists of 84,000 or so distinct CDR3 sequences, about 9.4% of them appearing once. The receptor was derived from a woman aged 30 to 39 with alopecia areata. Some clones in this sample may be carry-over from other donors' samples. The material sequenced was whole blood, taken in connection with sensitization to the hapten diphenylcyclopropenone (DPC). The chain joins TRBV10-2 to TRBJ2-7; TRBD2 matches at 8 bases. The DNA for the CDR3 is TGCGCCAGCAGTGAGGCCGGGAGGGGCGACGAGCAGTACTTC. This gives the protein CASSEAGRGDEQYF.